This T cell receptor beta chain was sequenced in a study of cytomegalovirus exposure and HLA in healthy donors. Study-wide results and caveats: Most TCRs appeared rarely, but some public TCRs recurred in many donors. In the roughly 120 validation repertoires, approximately 93% of cluster scores exceeded 0, per a later analysis. The classifier was said to identify cytomegalovirus status with high specificity and sensitivity. In vitro confirmation showed three CMV-associated chains to be CMV antigen specific.

The CDR3 covers 14 residues. The ends were cut back, 6 bases at V and 9 bases at J, with 15 bases in the middle. CDR1 is MDHEN, CDR2 SYDVKM, per germline. Remarks on this clone: What it binds is not known.

TCRdb's table, derived via immunoSEQ multiplex PCR, lists solely in-frame clones and lacks some. The sample shows about 360,000 clones, more than 80% of them seen only once. This rearrangement joins TRBV28 to TRBJ1-6, with unresolved D. The sequenced material came from PBMCs. This TCR derives from a woman between 18 and 30 years old in good health and CMV-seronegative. CDR3 loop: CASSLSREVSPLHF. CDR3 coding DNA: TGTGCCAGCAGCCTCTCCCGGGAAGTTTCACCCCTCCACTTT.